These 17 T cell receptor beta chains came from one sample sequenced in a study of response to subunit inactivated influenza vaccine. In TCRdb, the RT-PCR reads were re-called with MiXCR into one record per CDR3 protein. Of 500,000 to 650,000 distinct CDR3 sequences detected, around 8% appear once; the ten largest clones hold around 13%. This specimen consisted of PBMCs from blood, obtained about 24 months after vaccination. Source of these receptors: a man aged 50 to 69 who received an inactivated influenza vaccine.

In its sample, this clonotype was seen many times. The CDR3 sequence: CASTYRTGSTGELFF. The CDR3 DNA follows: TGTGCCAGCACCTATAGGACAGGGAGCACCGGGGAGCTGTTTTTT. V usage is TRBV12-3 or TRBV12-4 and J usage is TRBJ2-2, with 8 bases that match TRBD1. Trimming cost V 7 bases and J 4 bases; bases outside gene matches: 8. The CDR3 sequence is 15 residues long.

The chain combines TRBV5-5 with TRBJ2-7; 8 positions agree with TRBD1. The CDR3 consists of 14 residues. J was trimmed by 3 bases and V by 4 bases; bases with no gene match: 6. Germline-derived CDR1 and CDR2 are SGHKS and YYEKEE (reference sequence). The CDR3 DNA follows: TGTGCCAGCAGCCAGACAGGGGAAAGCTACGAGCAGTACTTC. It codes for CASSQTGESYEQYF. Drawing the rest from reference TRBV5-5 and TRBJ2-7, the complete variable domain is DAGVTQSPTHLIKTRGQQVTLRCSPISGHKSVSWYQQVLGQGPQFIFQYYEKEERGRGNFPDRFSARQFPNYSSELNVNALLLGDSALYLCASSQTGESYEQYFGPGTRLTVT.

Comments on this clonotype: Given a much more abundant clone one base away, this may be a read error. The genes are TRBV7-9 and TRBJ2-1, with D perhaps matching TRBD1 or TRBD2 (6 bases each). V was clipped by 0 bases and J by 6 bases, with 18 bases between them. The germline V gene encodes CDR1 SEHNR and CDR2 FQNEAQ (reference sequence). The CDR3 is 17 residues long. CDR3 residues: CASSLAVWGAEGNEQFF. The CDR3 DNA follows: TGTGCCAGCAGCTTAGCAGTTTGGGGGGCCGAGGGCAATGAGCAGTTCTTC. Using reference TRBV7-9 and TRBJ2-1 for the parts outside the CDR3, the full variable domain is DTGVSQNPRHKITKRGQNVTFRCDPISEHNRLYWYRQTLGQGPEFLTYFQNEAQLEKSRLLSDRFSAERPKGSFSTLEIQRTEQGDSAMYLCASSLAVWGAEGNEQFFGPGTRLTVL.

V usage is TRBV9 and J usage is TRBJ2-7; 9 bases map to TRBD1. The V segment lost 4 bases and the J segment 6 bases; nucleotides outside the gene matches: 8. CDR3 length equals 14 residues. CDR1 and CDR2 from the germline V gene are SGDLS and YYNGEE. CDR3 sequence: CASSPWTGESEQYF. DNA of the CDR3: TGTGCCAGCAGCCCCTGGACAGGGGAATCCGAGCAGTACTTC.

V usage is TRBV29-1 and J usage is TRBJ2-7; D is tentatively TRBD1 or TRBD2 (5 bases each). Germline V gives CDR1 SQVTM, CDR2 ANQGSEA. This CDR3 is 13 amino acids long. V was shortened by 6 bases and J by 5 bases, with 17 bases between the two germline ends. This CDR3 reads CSVKGPPYHEQYF. CDR3 nucleotide sequence: TGCAGCGTAAAGGGACCGCCGTACCACGAGCAGTACTTC.

This clonotype was seen a handful of times. This chain links TRBV5-1 with TRBJ2-3; D might be TRBD1 or TRBD2, each matching 6 bases. The CDR3 has 17 residues. The germline gives CDR1 SGHRS, CDR2 YFSETQ. Trimming left V 4 bases short and J 0 bases short, with 18 bases between. CDR3 sequence: CASSTALGGLSTDTQYF. The CDR3 nucleotides are TGCGCCAGCAGCACGGCCTTAGGGGGACTTAGCACAGATACGCAGTATTTT.

The rearrangement links TRBV12-3 or TRBV12-4 to TRBJ2-1; 11 bases are shared with TRBD2. Losses at the gene ends were 5 bases for V and 9 bases for J; bases not matched to a gene: 12. The CDR3 spans 16 residues. CDR3 amino acids: CASSISGRADYGEQFF. CDR3 coding DNA: TGTGCCAGCAGTATTAGCGGGAGGGCCGATTACGGTGAGCAGTTCTTC.

This clonotype was counted many times. V is TRBV12-3 or TRBV12-4 and J is TRBJ1-1, with D unclear. The V end lost 8 bases, the J end lost 0 bases, and 10 bases lay between the germline ends. This CDR3 contains 13 residues. CDR3 sequence (DNA): TGTGCCAGCGGCGGTATGATGAACACTGAAGCTTTCTTT. This gives the protein CASGGMMNTEAFF.

V gene TRBV3-1 combines with J gene TRBJ2-1; possibly TRBD2 for D (5 bases). This CDR3 region has 15 residues. The germline V and J ends were trimmed by 0 bases and 10 bases, with 16 bases remaining between them. Germline loops: CDR1 LGHDT, CDR2 YNNKEL (reference sequence). The CDR3 bases are TGTGCCAGCAGCCAAGACCATCACATAGAGCGGGAGCAGTTCTTC. Amino acid sequence: CASSQDHHIEREQFF.

V and J are TRBV27 and TRBJ1-6; maybe TRBD1 (5 bases). This CDR3 has 17 residues. Trimming left V 4 bases short and J 9 bases short, with 22 bases between. The germline V gene has CDR1 MNHEY and CDR2 SMNVEV (reference sequence). CDR3 protein: CASSSHRGPGRSSPLHF. CDR3 DNA sequence: TGTGCCAGCAGTTCCCACCGGGGCCCGGGCCGCAGTTCACCCCTCCACTTT.

This clonotype was observed at least ten times. The chain combines TRBV19 with TRBJ2-7, with TRBD2 matching over 8 bases. Looked up from germline, CDR1 is LNHDA and CDR2 is SQIVND (reference sequence). Trimming cost V 8 bases and J 3 bases; bases outside gene matches: 15. The CDR3 is 16 amino acids. The CDR3 protein is CASWAGGPHPLYEQYF. Written as DNA, the CDR3 is TGTGCCAGTTGGGCGGGGGGCCCACACCCCCTCTACGAGCAGTACTTC.

The gene calls are TRBV7-2 and TRBJ2-1; D unclear. The length of the CDR3 is 14 residues. The germline gives CDR1 SGHTA, CDR2 FQGNSA. Trimming took 2 bases from V and 8 from J, leaving 13 bases between them. This CDR3 reads CASSLLSRRDEQFF. CDR3 sequence (DNA): TGTGCCAGCAGCTTACTTTCTCGCCGAGATGAGCAGTTCTTC.

This sequence joins TRBV21-1 and TRBJ2-1; the table calls TRBD2, which could not be checked here. TRBV21-1 is a known pseudogene. The CDR3 covers 19 residues. CDR3 in DNA: TGTGCCAGCAGCAGATCAGGGTACGGACTAGCGGGAGAGGATGGTGAGCAGTTCTTC. Translated: CASSRSGYGLAGEDGEQFF.

This clonotype was seen a few times. This chain uses TRBV20-1 with TRBJ2-3; 7 bases line up with TRBD2. This CDR3 is built from 15 residues. From germline, CDR1 is DFQATT and CDR2 SNEGSKA (reference sequence). Trimming cost V 4 bases and J 2 bases; bases outside gene matches: 9. CDR3: CSAKPGGHLTDTQYF. DNA of the CDR3: TGCAGTGCTAAACCGGGAGGCCACCTCACAGATACGCAGTATTTT.

Only a few counts were recorded for this clonotype. This chain connects TRBV5-1 to TRBJ2-3; the D is unclear. Trimming removed 0 bases from V and 0 bases from J, with 11 bases in between. Germline V gene sequence: CDR1 SGHRS, CDR2 YFSETQ. The CDR3 extends over 16 amino acids. The CDR3, as DNA: TGCGCCAGCAGCTTGGTTCTGGGCGTTAGCACAGATACGCAGTATTTT. It codes for CASSLVLGVSTDTQYF.

In DNA form, the CDR3 reads TGTGCCAGCTCACCCTTCCCCGTGGGGTCCTACAATGAGCAGTTCTTC. Translating it yields CASSPFPVGSYNEQFF. The J gene is TRBJ2-1, the V gene TRBV18; D gene unclear. Germline CDR1 KGHSH, CDR2 LQKENI. This CDR3 has 16 amino acids. V lost 3 bases, J lost 1 base, and 13 bases lay in between.

A few counts support this clonotype. The rearrangement uses TRBV10-3 and TRBJ2-7; 8 bases line up with TRBD1. Germline lookup yields CDR1 ENHRY and CDR2 SYGVKD. Losses at the gene ends were 8 bases for V and 2 bases for J; bases not matched to a gene: 5. The CDR3 covers 13 residues. The CDR3 DNA is TGTGCCATCGGGGGGACAGGTGCCTACGAGCAGTACTTC. This sequence encodes CAIGGTGAYEQYF.